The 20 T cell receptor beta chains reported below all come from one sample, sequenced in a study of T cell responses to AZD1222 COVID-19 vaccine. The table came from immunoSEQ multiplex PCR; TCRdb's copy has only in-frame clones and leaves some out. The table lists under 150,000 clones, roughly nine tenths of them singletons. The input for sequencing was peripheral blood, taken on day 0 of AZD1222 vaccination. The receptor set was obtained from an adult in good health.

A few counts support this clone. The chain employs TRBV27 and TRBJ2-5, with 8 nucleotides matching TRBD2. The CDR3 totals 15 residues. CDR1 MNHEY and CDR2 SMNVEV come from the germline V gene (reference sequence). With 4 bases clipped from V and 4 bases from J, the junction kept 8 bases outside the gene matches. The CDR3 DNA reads TGTGCCAGCAGTTCTGGGACGGGGGGGGTAGAGACCCAGTACTTC. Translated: CASSSGTGGVETQYF.

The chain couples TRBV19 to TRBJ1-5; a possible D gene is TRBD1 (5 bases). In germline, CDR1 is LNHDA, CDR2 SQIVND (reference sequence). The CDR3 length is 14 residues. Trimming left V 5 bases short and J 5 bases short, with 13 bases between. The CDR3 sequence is CASSRTNRDQPQHF. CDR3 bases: TGTGCCAGTAGTCGGACAAATCGGGATCAGCCCCAGCATTTT.

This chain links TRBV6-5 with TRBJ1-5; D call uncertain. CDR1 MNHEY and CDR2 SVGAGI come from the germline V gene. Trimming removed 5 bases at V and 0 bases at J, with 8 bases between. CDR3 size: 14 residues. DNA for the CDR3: TGTGCCAGCAGTCCGGTCTTTAGCAATCAGCCCCAGCATTTT. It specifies CASSPVFSNQPQHF.

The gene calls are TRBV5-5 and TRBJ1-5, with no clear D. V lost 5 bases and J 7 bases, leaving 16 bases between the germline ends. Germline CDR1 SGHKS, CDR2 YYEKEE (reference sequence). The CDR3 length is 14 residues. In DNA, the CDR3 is TGTGCCAGCAGTCTGGAAGGGAAGTGGCAGCCCCAGCATTTT. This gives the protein CASSLEGKWQPQHF.

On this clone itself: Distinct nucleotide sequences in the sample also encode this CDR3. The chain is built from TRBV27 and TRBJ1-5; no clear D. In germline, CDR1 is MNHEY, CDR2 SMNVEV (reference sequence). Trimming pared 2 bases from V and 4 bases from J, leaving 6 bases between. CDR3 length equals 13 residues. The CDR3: CASSLGRNQPQHF. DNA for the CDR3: TGTGCCAGCAGTTTAGGTCGGAATCAGCCCCAGCATTTT.

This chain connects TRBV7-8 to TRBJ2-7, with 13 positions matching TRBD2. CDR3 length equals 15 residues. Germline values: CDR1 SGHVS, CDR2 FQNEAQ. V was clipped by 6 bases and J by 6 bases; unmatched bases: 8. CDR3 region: CASRQLAGGPGEQYF. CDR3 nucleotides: TGTGCCAGCAGACAACTAGCGGGAGGGCCCGGCGAGCAGTACTTC.

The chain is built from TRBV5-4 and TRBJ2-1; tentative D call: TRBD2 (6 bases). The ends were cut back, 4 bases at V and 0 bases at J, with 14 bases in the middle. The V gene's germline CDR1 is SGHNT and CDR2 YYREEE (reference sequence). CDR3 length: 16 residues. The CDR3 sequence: CASSPGGGSSYNEQFF. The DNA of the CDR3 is TGTGCCAGCAGCCCCGGGGGTGGGAGCTCCTACAATGAGCAGTTCTTC.

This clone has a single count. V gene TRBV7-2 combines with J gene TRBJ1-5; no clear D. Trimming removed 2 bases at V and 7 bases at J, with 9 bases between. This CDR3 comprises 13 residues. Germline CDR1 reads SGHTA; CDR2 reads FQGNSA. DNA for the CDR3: TGTGCCAGCAGCTTATTCGAGTGGCAGCCCCAGCATTTT. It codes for CASSLFEWQPQHF. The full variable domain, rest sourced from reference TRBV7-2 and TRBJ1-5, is GAGVSQSPSNKVTEKGKDVELRCDPISGHTALYWYRQSLGQGLEFLIYFQGNSAPDKSGLPSDRFSAERTGGSVSTLTIQRTQQEDSAVYLCASSLFEWQPQHFGDGTRLSIL.

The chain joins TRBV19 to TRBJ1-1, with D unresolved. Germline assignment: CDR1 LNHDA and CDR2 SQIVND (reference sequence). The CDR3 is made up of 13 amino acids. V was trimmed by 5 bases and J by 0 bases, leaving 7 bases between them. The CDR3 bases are TGTGCCAGTAGTTTGGGCATGAACACTGAAGCTTTCTTT. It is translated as CASSLGMNTEAFF.

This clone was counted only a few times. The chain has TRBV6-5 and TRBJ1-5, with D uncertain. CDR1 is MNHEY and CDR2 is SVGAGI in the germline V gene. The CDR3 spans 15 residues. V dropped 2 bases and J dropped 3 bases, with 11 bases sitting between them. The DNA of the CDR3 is TGTGCCAGCAGTTACGCCATAGGCCTCAATCAGCCCCAGCATTTT. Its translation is CASSYAIGLNQPQHF.

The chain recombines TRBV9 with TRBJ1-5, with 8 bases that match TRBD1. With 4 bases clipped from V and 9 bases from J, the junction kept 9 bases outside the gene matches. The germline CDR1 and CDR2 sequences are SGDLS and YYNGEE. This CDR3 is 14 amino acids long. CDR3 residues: CASSQVDRGWPQHF. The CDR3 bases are TGTGCCAGCAGCCAGGTTGACAGGGGATGGCCCCAGCATTTT.

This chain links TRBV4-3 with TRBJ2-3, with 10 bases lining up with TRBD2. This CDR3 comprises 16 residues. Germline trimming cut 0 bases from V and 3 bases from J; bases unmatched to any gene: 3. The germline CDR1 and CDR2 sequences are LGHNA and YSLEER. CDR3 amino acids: CASSQDTSGKTDTQYF. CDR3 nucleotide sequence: TGCGCCAGCAGCCAAGATACTAGCGGGAAGACAGATACGCAGTATTTT.

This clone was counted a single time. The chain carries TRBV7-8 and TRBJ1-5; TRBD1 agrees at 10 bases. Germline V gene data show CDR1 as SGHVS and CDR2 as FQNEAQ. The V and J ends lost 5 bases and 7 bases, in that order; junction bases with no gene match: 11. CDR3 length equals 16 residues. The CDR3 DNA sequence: TGTGCCAGCAGCCTCCGGACAGGGGGGCATATCCAGCCCCAGCATTTT. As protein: CASSLRTGGHIQPQHF.

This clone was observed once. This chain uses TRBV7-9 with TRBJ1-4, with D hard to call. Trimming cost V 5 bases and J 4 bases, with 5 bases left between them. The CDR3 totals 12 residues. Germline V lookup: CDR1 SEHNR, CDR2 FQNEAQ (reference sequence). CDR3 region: CASSPDNEKLFF. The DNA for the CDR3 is TGTGCCAGCAGCCCCGATAATGAAAAACTGTTTTTT.

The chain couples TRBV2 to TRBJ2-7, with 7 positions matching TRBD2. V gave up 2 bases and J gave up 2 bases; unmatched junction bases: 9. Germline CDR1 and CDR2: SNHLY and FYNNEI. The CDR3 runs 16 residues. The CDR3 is CASSELGGSGAYEQYF. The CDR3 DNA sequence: TGTGCCAGCAGTGAACTCGGCGGGAGTGGCGCCTACGAGCAGTACTTC.

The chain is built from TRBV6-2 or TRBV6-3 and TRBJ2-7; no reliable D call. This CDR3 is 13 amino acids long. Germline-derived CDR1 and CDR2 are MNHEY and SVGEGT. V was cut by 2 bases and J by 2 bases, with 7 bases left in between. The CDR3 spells CASSYALAYEQYF. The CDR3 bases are TGTGCCAGCAGTTACGCCCTAGCCTACGAGCAGTACTTC.

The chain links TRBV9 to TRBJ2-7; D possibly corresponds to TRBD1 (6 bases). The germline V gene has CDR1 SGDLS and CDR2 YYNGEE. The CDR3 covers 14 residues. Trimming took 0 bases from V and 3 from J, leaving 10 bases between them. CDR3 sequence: CASSVAVTGYEQYF. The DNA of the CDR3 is TGTGCCAGCAGCGTAGCGGTGACAGGCTACGAGCAGTACTTC. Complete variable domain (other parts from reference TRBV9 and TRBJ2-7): DSGVTQTPKHLITATGQRVTLRCSPRSGDLSVYWYQQSLDQGLQFLIQYYNGEERAKGNILERFSAQQFPDLHSELNLSSLELGDSALYFCASSVAVTGYEQYFGPGTRLTVT.

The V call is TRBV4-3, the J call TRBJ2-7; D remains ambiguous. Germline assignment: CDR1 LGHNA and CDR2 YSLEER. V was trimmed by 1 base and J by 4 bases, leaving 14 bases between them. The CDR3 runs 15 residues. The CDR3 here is CASSQGVAADYEQYF. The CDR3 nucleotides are TGCGCCAGCAGCCAAGGAGTCGCGGCCGATTACGAGCAGTACTTC.

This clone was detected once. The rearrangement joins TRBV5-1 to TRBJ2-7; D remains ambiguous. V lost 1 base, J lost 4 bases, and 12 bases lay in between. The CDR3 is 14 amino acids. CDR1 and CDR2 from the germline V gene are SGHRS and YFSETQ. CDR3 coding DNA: TGCGCCAGCAGCTTGATCTGGGGTCCGTACGAGCAGTACTTC. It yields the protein CASSLIWGPYEQYF.

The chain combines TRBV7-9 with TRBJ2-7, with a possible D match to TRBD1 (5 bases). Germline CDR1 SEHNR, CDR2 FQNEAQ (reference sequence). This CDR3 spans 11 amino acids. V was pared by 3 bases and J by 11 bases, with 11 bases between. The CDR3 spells CASSFQDKKYF. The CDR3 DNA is TGTGCCAGCAGCTTTCAGGACAAGAAGTACTTC.